The following is a T cell receptor (beta chain) sequence with its context. Its target is not known. After removal of 6 bases from V and 6 bases from J, the junction contained 13 bases not matched to a gene. The CDR3 is 16 amino acids. Germline V gene sequence: CDR1 GTSNPN, CDR2 SVGIG (reference sequence). The table came from immunoSEQ multiplex PCR; TCRdb's copy has only in-frame clones and leaves some out. The sample includes some 2.1 million clones, about 95% seen only once; the top ten take more than 0.95%. This sample is drawn from a study of shared clonotypes between healthy human individuals. Study results and limitations: Sampling included only blood; tissue repertoires likely differ.

Terminally differentiated effector memory CD45RA+ cells were excluded from the naive CD8 cells, which were CD45RO-negative and positively selected for CCR7. The specimen was naive CD8+ T cells sorted from blood. The chain links TRBV30 to TRBJ2-7, with 14 bases identical to TRBD2. This receptor was obtained from a man between 18 and 29 years old in good health. The CDR3 bases are TGTGCCTGTGGATTAGGGACTAGCGGGAGTGCCTCCGAGCAGTACTTC. Protein product: CACGLGTSGSASEQYF.